This T cell receptor (beta chain) was obtained from a study of OX40 agonist ivuxolimab in advanced cancers. Across the study: At about 82% male, the cohort had a mean age of about 60 years, ranging from about 20 to 79. Findings and limits, study-wide: Certain nonresponders additionally had low normalized T-cell clonal expansion.

Here immunoSEQ multiplex PCR was the method, and the copy in TCRdb shows in-frame clones only, minus some. The data hold about 70,000 clones, with roughly 85% observed a single time. With baseline, cycle 4 day 1, and cycle 7 day 1 as timepoints, blood was sampled. The CDR3 is 13 residues long. V was clipped by 7 bases and J by 8 bases; unmatched bases: 8. Germline V lookup: CDR1 SGDLS, CDR2 YYNGEE. For this clone: What it recognizes is unknown.

This chain links TRBV9 with TRBJ1-4, with TRBD1 identical over 7 bases. This receptor was obtained from an adult with an advanced solid tumor such as melanoma, head and neck, liver or kidney cancer. The material was CD4+ or CD8+ T cells sorted from blood, obtained in a trial of the OX40 agonist ivuxolimab. CDR3 loop: CASGRDSREKLFF. The CDR3 DNA reads as TGTGCCAGCGGCCGGGACAGTCGCGAAAAACTGTTTTTT.